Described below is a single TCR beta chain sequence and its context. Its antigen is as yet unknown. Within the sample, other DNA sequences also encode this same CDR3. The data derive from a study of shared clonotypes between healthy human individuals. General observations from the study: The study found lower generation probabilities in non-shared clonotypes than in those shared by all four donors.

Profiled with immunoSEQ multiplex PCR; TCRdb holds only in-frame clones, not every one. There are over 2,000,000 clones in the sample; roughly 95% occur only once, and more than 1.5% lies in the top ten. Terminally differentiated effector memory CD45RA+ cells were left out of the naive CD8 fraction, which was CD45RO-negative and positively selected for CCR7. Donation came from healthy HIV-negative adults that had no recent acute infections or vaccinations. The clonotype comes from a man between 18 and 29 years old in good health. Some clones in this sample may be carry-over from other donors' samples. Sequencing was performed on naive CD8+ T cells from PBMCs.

The CDR3 DNA reads as TGTGCCAGCTCACCTGAAGGGGCTGGGGCCAACGTCCTGACTTTC. Protein product: CASSPEGAGANVLTF. The V and J genes are TRBV18 and TRBJ2-6; perhaps TRBD1 as D (5 bases). The CDR3 contains 15 residues. CDR1 and CDR2 from the germline V gene are KGHSH and LQKENI. Trimming removed 3 bases from V and 2 bases from J, with 8 bases in between.